Each of the 17 T cell receptor beta chains below was sequenced from the same sample in a study of cytomegalovirus exposure and HLA in healthy donors. PCR employed 60 Vbeta and 13 Jbeta primers. Data came from immunoSEQ multiplex PCR; TCRdb stores just in-frame clones and leaves some out. This table holds 170,000 or so clones, under 90% found once. Sequencing was performed on PBMCs. The receptors here all came from a man in his late teens or twenties in good health and CMV-seronegative.

This clone was seen once. The V and J genes are TRBV5-1 and TRBJ2-7; the match to TRBD1 covers 8 bases. V was pared by 3 bases and J by 4 bases, with 3 bases of the junction left unmatched. CDR1 is SGHRS and CDR2 is YFSETQ in the germline V gene. The CDR3 consists of 13 residues. The CDR3 loop reads CASSSYRGYEQYF. The CDR3 DNA sequence: TGCGCCAGCAGCTCATACAGGGGGTACGAGCAGTACTTC.

The chain employs TRBV5-1 and TRBJ2-1, with D perhaps matching TRBD1 (6 bases). Germline V gives CDR1 SGHRS, CDR2 YFSETQ. V was trimmed by 4 bases and J by 8 bases, leaving 22 bases between them. The CDR3 is 16 residues long. CDR3 protein: CASSPSVGGTSDEQFF. The CDR3 bases are TGCGCCAGCAGCCCATCGGTAGGGGGTACCAGCGATGAGCAGTTCTTC.

V is TRBV28 and J is TRBJ2-1; TRBD2 matches 11 bases. This CDR3 spans 14 amino acids. V gave up 3 bases and J gave up 10 bases; unmatched junction bases: 5. In germline, CDR1 is MDHEN, CDR2 SYDVKM. The CDR3 DNA sequence: TGTGCCAGCAGTTTCGGGTCTAGCGGGAGGGAGCAGTTCTTC. It yields the protein CASSFGSSGREQFF.

This clone has more than one count but fewer than ten. The V call is TRBV6-4, the J call TRBJ2-1; 9 nucleotides agree with TRBD2. The CDR3 contains 15 residues. Germline V gene sequence: CDR1 MRHNA, CDR2 SNTAGT. J lost 3 bases, V lost 0 bases, and 0 bases had no gene match. DNA of the CDR3: TGTGCCAGCAGTGACTCTAGCGGGAGCTACAATGAGCAGTTCTTC. Protein sequence: CASSDSSGSYNEQFF.

The chain recombines TRBV7-8 with TRBJ2-1; 9 bases align to TRBD1. Germline-derived CDR1 and CDR2 are SGHVS and FQNEAQ. J gave up 0 bases and V 5 bases, and 8 bases lay outside the gene matches. The length of the CDR3 is 17 residues. The CDR3 is CASSGQGPPSSYNEQFF. The CDR3 nucleotides are TGTGCCAGCAGCGGACAGGGGCCCCCCAGCTCCTACAATGAGCAGTTCTTC.

This sequence joins TRBV11-1 and TRBJ2-3, with 7 bases that match TRBD2. The CDR3 covers 14 residues. Germline V gene sequence: CDR1 SGHAT, CDR2 FQDESV (reference sequence). The V and J ends lost 4 bases and 5 bases, in that order; junction bases with no gene match: 6. The CDR3 region has the DNA TGTGCCAGCAGCTCGTCGGGGGGAAAAGATACGCAGTATTTT. Residues: CASSSSGGKDTQYF. The full variable domain, in which reference TRBV11-1 and TRBJ2-3 provide the parts outside the CDR3, is EAEVAQSPRYKITEKSQAVAFWCDPISGHATLYWYRQILGQGPELLVQFQDESVVDDSQLPKDRFSAERLKGVDSTLKIQPAELGDSAMYLCASSSSGGKDTQYFGPGTRLTVL.

The DNA for the CDR3 is TGTGCCAGCAGTTATGGGGCCTCCTACGAGCAGTACTTC. This gives the protein CASSYGASYEQYF. The chain carries TRBV6-5 and TRBJ2-7; D possibly corresponds to TRBD1 (5 bases). Germline CDR1 reads MNHEY; CDR2 reads SVGAGI. This CDR3 has 13 amino acids. V lost 3 bases, J lost 0 bases, and 6 bases lay in between.

This clone was detected only a few times. V gene TRBV9 combines with J gene TRBJ2-7; 8 nucleotides line up with TRBD2. Germline V gene sequence: CDR1 SGDLS, CDR2 YYNGEE. Trimming cost V 4 bases and J 6 bases; bases outside gene matches: 15. This CDR3 is built from 16 residues. CDR3 sequence reads: CASSPGGSGGAFEQYF. The CDR3 DNA sequence: TGTGCCAGCAGCCCCGGAGGGTCGGGGGGGGCCTTCGAGCAGTACTTC. Drawing the rest from reference TRBV9 and TRBJ2-7, the complete variable domain is DSGVTQTPKHLITATGQRVTLRCSPRSGDLSVYWYQQSLDQGLQFLIQYYNGEERAKGNILERFSAQQFPDLHSELNLSSLELGDSALYFCASSPGGSGGAFEQYFGPGTRLTVT.

The chain uses TRBV4-1 and TRBJ1-5; D unclear. Germline V gene data show CDR1 as MGHRA and CDR2 as YSYEKL. This CDR3 has 15 amino acids. With 0 bases removed from V and 0 bases from J, the gap between germline ends came to 6 bases. The CDR3 sequence is CASSQEQYSNQPQHF. DNA of the CDR3: TGCGCCAGCAGCCAAGAACAGTATAGCAATCAGCCCCAGCATTTT.

The CDR3 protein is CASSLGTAGNTIYF. Here the CDR3 DNA reads TGCGCCAGCAGCTTGGGTACAGCTGGAAACACCATATATTTT. The V and J genes are TRBV5-1 and TRBJ1-3; D remains unclear. The CDR3 totals 14 residues. Between the trimmed V and J ends, which lost 0 bases and 2 bases, there was a span of 6 bases. The germline V gene encodes CDR1 SGHRS and CDR2 YFSETQ.

The rearrangement joins TRBV25-1 to TRBJ2-1; 7 bases fit TRBD2. Germline V CDR1 and CDR2: MGHDK, SYGVNS. CDR3 length: 15 amino acids. The V gene end was trimmed by 4 bases and the J gene end by 2 bases; junction bases not matched to a gene: 5. In DNA form, the CDR3 reads TGTGCCAGCAGTGGGGAGGGAGGGCCCTACAATGAGCAGTTCTTC. Encoded protein: CASSGEGGPYNEQFF.

The chain recombines TRBV7-8 with TRBJ1-5; D call uncertain. Deletions cut 3 bases from V and 7 bases from J, with 16 bases between. The CDR3 is 15 amino acids. Looked up from germline, CDR1 is SGHVS and CDR2 is FQNEAQ. The CDR3 loop reads CASSFEGRVGQPQHF. The DNA for the CDR3 is TGTGCCAGCAGCTTCGAAGGGCGGGTTGGCCAGCCCCAGCATTTT.

The chain joins TRBV2 to TRBJ1-4, with D possibly being TRBD1 (5 bases). The CDR3 is made up of 19 amino acids. CDR1 SNHLY and CDR2 FYNNEI come from the germline V gene. V lost 6 bases and J 0 bases, leaving 23 bases between the germline ends. CDR3 region: CASRAGGPLLRATNEKLFF. CDR3 bases: TGTGCCAGCAGAGCGGGGGGACCCCTTCTCAGGGCAACTAATGAAAAACTGTTTTTT.

The rearrangement uses TRBV7-8 and TRBJ1-1; D unresolved. The CDR3 sequence is 12 residues long. Deletions cut 10 bases from V and 4 bases from J, with 13 bases between. Germline assignment: CDR1 SGHVS and CDR2 FQNEAQ. Here the CDR3 DNA reads TGTGCCACCTCCCGACTGGGCACTGAAGCTTTCTTT. This encodes CATSRLGTEAFF.

The chain recombines TRBV7-9 with TRBJ2-2; the D gene is possibly TRBD1 (5 bases). In germline, CDR1 is SEHNR, CDR2 FQNEAQ (reference sequence). V gave up 5 bases and J gave up 8 bases, with 9 bases separating them. The CDR3 consists of 12 residues. CDR3 protein: CASSDQGGELFF. The CDR3 DNA follows: TGTGCCAGCAGCGACCAGGGTGGGGAGCTGTTTTTT. The full variable domain, completed using reference TRBV7-9 and TRBJ2-2, is DTGVSQNPRHKITKRGQNVTFRCDPISEHNRLYWYRQTLGQGPEFLTYFQNEAQLEKSRLLSDRFSAERPKGSFSTLEIQRTEQGDSAMYLCASSDQGGELFFGEGSRLTVL.

V gene TRBV6-1 combines with J gene TRBJ2-3; no clear D gene. This CDR3 has 19 amino acids. Germline V gene data show CDR1 as MNHNS and CDR2 as SASEGT. Between the trimmed V and J ends, which lost 2 bases and 2 bases, there was a span of 23 bases. This chain's CDR3 is CASSERPTGLGKLTDTQYF. The CDR3 DNA reads as TGTGCCAGCAGTGAAAGGCCAACCGGCTTGGGCAAACTCACAGATACGCAGTATTTT.

The chain has TRBV19 and TRBJ2-1; 11 nucleotides match TRBD1. The trim removed 1 base at V and 5 bases at J, leaving 10 bases unmatched. The CDR3 consists of 18 residues. CDR1 and CDR2 from the germline V gene are LNHDA and SQIVND (reference sequence). For the CDR3, the DNA is TGTGCCAGTAGTATAGGCCTTTCCGGGACAGGGGGGGACAATGAGCAGTTCTTC. This codes for CASSIGLSGTGGDNEQFF.